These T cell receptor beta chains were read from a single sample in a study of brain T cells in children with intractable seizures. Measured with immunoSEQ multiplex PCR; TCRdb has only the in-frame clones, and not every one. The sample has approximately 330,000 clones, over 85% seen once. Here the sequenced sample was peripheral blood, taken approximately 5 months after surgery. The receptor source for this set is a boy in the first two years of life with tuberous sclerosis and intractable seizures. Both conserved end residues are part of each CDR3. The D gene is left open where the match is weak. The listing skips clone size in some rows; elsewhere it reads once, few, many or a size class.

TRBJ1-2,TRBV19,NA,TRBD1,TGTGCCAGTAGTGTCGACAGGGGGCAAGGCTATGGCTACACCTTC,CASSVDRGQGYGYTF
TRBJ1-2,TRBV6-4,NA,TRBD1,TGTGCCAGCAGTGACGCAGGGGGATATGGCTACACCTTC,CASSDAGGYGYTF
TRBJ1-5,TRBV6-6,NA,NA,TGTGCCAGCAGTTATGGCGCTAATCAGCCCCAGCATTTT,CASSYGANQPQHF
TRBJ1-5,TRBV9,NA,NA,TGTGCCAGCAGCGTAGATGGATATAGCAATCAGCCCCAGCATTTT,CASSVDGYSNQPQHF
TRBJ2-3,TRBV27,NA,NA,TGTGCCAGCAGTTCACTCGTATCGGGTCCCACAGATACGCAGTATTTT,CASSSLVSGPTDTQYF
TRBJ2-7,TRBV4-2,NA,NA,TGTGCCAGCAGCCAAGATCTGGGGACCTTAATTTACTACGAGCAGTACTTC,CASSQDLGTLIYYEQYF
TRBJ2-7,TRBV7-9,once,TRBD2,TGTGCCAGCAGCTCAACTAGCGTCTCCTACGAGCAGTACTTC,CASSSTSVSYEQYF
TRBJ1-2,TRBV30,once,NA,TGTGCCTGGAAAAACAGGGCAAGTGGCTACACCTTC,CAWKNRASGYTF
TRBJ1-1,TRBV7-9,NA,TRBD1,TGTGCCAGCAGCTGGGACAGGGGGAACACTGAAGCTTTCTTT,CASSWDRGNTEAFF
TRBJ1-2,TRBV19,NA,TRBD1,TGTGCCAGTAGTAGACAGGGGGATGGCTACACCTTC,CASSRQGDGYTF
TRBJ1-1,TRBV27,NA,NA,TGTGCCAGCAGTTTATCAGGGGTGGGCACTGAAGCTTTCTTT,CASSLSGVGTEAFF
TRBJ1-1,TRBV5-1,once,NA,TGCGCCAGCAGCTTGGCCGCGGAGAACACTGAAGCTTTCTTT,CASSLAAENTEAFF
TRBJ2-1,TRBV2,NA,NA,TGTGCCAGCAGTGAAGGACAGACAACCTACAATGAGCAGTTCTTC,CASSEGQTTYNEQFF
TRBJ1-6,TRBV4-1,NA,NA,TGCGCCAGCAGCCAAGATCGGACGGACAATTCACCCCTCCACTTT,CASSQDRTDNSPLHF
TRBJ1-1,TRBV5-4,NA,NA,TGTGCCAGCAGGTCCCTTGGCGGGCTGGCTTTCTTT,CASRSLGGLAFF
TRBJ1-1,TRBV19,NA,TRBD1,TGTGCCAGTAGTACACCCTACAGGGGGCGGTCGGACACTGAAGCTTTCTTT,CASSTPYRGRSDTEAFF
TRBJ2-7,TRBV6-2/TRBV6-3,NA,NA,TGTGCCAGCAGTTACTGGGCTAGCTACGAGCAGTACTTC,CASSYWASYEQYF
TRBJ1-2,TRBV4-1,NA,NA,TGCGCCAGCAGCCAAGATGGGTATGGCTACACCTTC,CASSQDGYGYTF
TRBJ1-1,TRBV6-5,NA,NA,TGTGCCAGCAGGTATCAAGTGAACACTGAAGCTTTCTTT,CASRYQVNTEAFF
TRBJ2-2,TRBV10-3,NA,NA,TGTGCCATCAGAGCTGAGTGGGGTATCGCGAACACCGGGGAGCTGTTTTTT,CAIRAEWGIANTGELFF
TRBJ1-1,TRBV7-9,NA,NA,TGTGCCAGCAGCCGGGGACTTGAGATCGAAGCTTTCTTT,CASSRGLEIEAFF
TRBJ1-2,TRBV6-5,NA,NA,TGTGCCAGCAGTTACGGCGCGGGCGTGGGCGGCTACACCTTC,CASSYGAGVGGYTF
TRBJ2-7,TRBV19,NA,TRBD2,TGTGCCAGTAGTATGGGGGGACTAGCGGGGTCCTACGAGCAGTACTTC,CASSMGGLAGSYEQYF
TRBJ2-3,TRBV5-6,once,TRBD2,TGTGCCAGCAGCTTGAGTGCACTAGCGGGAGGAGATACGCAGTATTTT,CASSLSALAGGDTQYF
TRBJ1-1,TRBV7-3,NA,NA,TGTGCCAGCAGCTTCCTCGGGAGCACTGAAGCTTTCTTT,CASSFLGSTEAFF
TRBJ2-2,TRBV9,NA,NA,TGTGCCAGCCGCTCTCCGACCGGGGAGCTGTTTTTT,CASRSPTGELFF
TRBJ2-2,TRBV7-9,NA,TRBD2,TGTGCCAGCAGCCCCCTGGGTAGACTAGCGACGAACACCGGGGAGCTGTTTTTT,CASSPLGRLATNTGELFF
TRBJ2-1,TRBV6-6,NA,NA,TGTGCCAGCAGTTACTCGGCGAGGCAGGAGCAGTTCTTC,CASSYSARQEQFF
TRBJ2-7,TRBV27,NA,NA,TGTGCCAGCAGTTTATTAGGGGCAGCGGGCGCCCGGCCCAGTTACGAGCAGTACTTC,CASSLLGAAGARPSYEQYF
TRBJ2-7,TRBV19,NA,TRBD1,TGTGCCAGTAGTATAGGACAGGGCTACGAGCAGTACTTC,CASSIGQGYEQYF